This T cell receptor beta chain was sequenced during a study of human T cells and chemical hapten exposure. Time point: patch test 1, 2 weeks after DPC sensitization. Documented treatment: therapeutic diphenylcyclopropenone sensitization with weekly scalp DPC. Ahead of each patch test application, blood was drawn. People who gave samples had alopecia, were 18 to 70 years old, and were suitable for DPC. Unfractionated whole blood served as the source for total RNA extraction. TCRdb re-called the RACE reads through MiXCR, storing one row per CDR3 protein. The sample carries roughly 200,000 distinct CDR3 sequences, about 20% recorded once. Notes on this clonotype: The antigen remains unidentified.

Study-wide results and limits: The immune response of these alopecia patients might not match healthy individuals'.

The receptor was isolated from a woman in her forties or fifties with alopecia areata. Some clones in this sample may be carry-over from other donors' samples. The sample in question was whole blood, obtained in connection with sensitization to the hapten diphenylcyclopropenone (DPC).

CDR3 bases: TGTGCCAACCAAATACGACAGACCTACTACAATGAGCAGTTCTTC. As protein: CANQIRQTYYNEQFF. The chain joins TRBV2 to TRBJ2-1; D is possibly TRBD1 (5 bases). V shed 10 bases and J shed 3 bases, with 19 bases lying between them. CDR1 is SNHLY, CDR2 FYNNEI, per germline. The CDR3 is 15 amino acids.